Shown below are 21 T cell receptor beta chains from a single sample sequenced in a study of blood T cell repertoires in COVID-19. Here immunoSEQ multiplex PCR was the method, and the copy in TCRdb shows in-frame clones only, minus some. This sample yields approximately 300,000 clones, of which about 92% are seen a single time; less than 20% belongs to the top ten. The sample taken for sequencing was PBMCs or T cells enriched from blood (not recorded which). The receptors derive from a woman aged 30 to 39 who had recovered from COVID-19.

The chain uses TRBV30 and TRBJ1-2; D is undetermined. Trimming cost V 0 bases and J 4 bases, with 9 bases left between them. Germline lookup yields CDR1 GTSNPN and CDR2 SVGIG (reference sequence). The length of the CDR3 is 13 residues. The chain's CDR3 is CAWSVEGSYGYTF. Here the CDR3 DNA reads TGTGCCTGGAGTGTGGAGGGATCCTATGGCTACACCTTC.

This clone is a singleton in its sample. CDR3 residues: CASSKLARLTISYNEQFF. In nucleotides, the CDR3 is TGTGCCAGCAGCAAACTGGCTCGACTGACCATTTCTTACAATGAGCAGTTCTTC. This chain links TRBV21-1 with TRBJ2-1; TRBD2, the table's D call, lacks a check against the DNA. TRBV21-1 is classified as a pseudogene. The CDR3 runs 18 residues.

The chain links TRBV7-9 to TRBJ1-5, with 12 nucleotides matching TRBD1. The V gene's germline CDR1 is SEHNR and CDR2 FQNEAQ (reference sequence). J gave up 5 bases and V 1 base, and 0 bases lay outside the gene matches. CDR3 length: 15 residues. This chain's CDR3 is CASSLGDRGHQPQHF. The CDR3 region has the DNA TGTGCCAGCAGCTTAGGGGACAGGGGGCATCAGCCCCAGCATTTT.

The chain uses TRBV6-5 and TRBJ1-2; 8 bases match TRBD1. V gave up 9 bases and J gave up 1 base; unmatched junction bases: 4. The CDR3 has 13 residues. Germline V gene lookup returns CDR1 MNHEY and CDR2 SVGAGI. CDR3 region: CASYRGDNYGYTF. In DNA, the CDR3 is TGTGCCAGTTACAGGGGGGATAACTATGGCTACACCTTC.

Concerning this clone itself: The same CDR3 also results from other DNA sequences found in this sample. The chain joins TRBV6-5 to TRBJ1-2; D may be TRBD1 (5 bases). CDR3 length: 11 residues. Trimming pared 6 bases from V and 4 bases from J, leaving 6 bases between. Germline assignment: CDR1 MNHEY and CDR2 SVGAGI. CDR3 residues: CASRGGYGYTF. CDR3 in DNA: TGTGCCAGCAGGGGGGGCTATGGCTACACCTTC.

V usage is TRBV5-6 and J usage is TRBJ1-2; D uncertain. The germline V gene has CDR1 SGHDT and CDR2 YYEEEE. V lost 4 bases and J 4 bases, leaving 17 bases between the germline ends. There are 15 residues in the CDR3. The CDR3 DNA reads TGTGCCAGCAGCATGGAAAGTGCAGGCCGCTATGGCTACACCTTC. This gives the protein CASSMESAGRYGYTF. Looking up the rest from reference TRBV5-6 and TRBJ1-2 gives the full variable domain: DAGVTQSPTHLIKTRGQQVTLRCSPKSGHDTVSWYQQALGQGPQFIFQYYEEEERQRGNFPDRFSGHQFPNYSSELNVNALLLGDSALYLCASSMESAGRYGYTFGSGTRLTVV.

The rearrangement joins TRBV6-5 to TRBJ2-7; D possibly corresponds to TRBD1 (6 bases). The CDR3 runs to 13 residues. Trimming removed 6 bases at V and 9 bases at J, with 18 bases between. Germline CDR1 is MNHEY and CDR2 is SVGAGI. CDR3 sequence (DNA): TGTGCCAGCAGGACGTCAGGGGCCCTGGGGCAGTACTTC. Protein: CASRTSGALGQYF.

The chain links TRBV19 to TRBJ2-3, with 8 positions matching TRBD1. Looked up from germline, CDR1 is LNHDA and CDR2 is SQIVND (reference sequence). The CDR3 length is 15 residues. Trimming took 3 bases from V and 3 from J; bases not matched to a gene: 5. The CDR3 coding sequence is TGTGCCAGTAGTATTGCAGGGGGCACGACAGATACGCAGTATTTT. Its protein product is CASSIAGGTTDTQYF.

The V call is TRBV28, the J call TRBJ1-2; D is perhaps TRBD1 (6 bases). This CDR3 comprises 16 residues. Trimming removed 3 bases at V and 0 bases at J, with 14 bases between. Germline V CDR1 and CDR2: MDHEN, SYDVKM. DNA for the CDR3: TGTGCCAGCAGTTTTCAAGGGACACCCTCTAACTATGGCTACACCTTC. Its protein product is CASSFQGTPSNYGYTF.

This clone has just a few counts. CDR3 in DNA: TGTGCCAGCAGCCCCGACCCGTACGGAGGGGAGCAGTTCTTC. Protein: CASSPDPYGGEQFF. V gene TRBV5-4 combines with J gene TRBJ2-1; the D gene is possibly TRBD2 (6 bases). This CDR3 is built from 14 residues. Trimming removed 4 bases at V and 10 bases at J, with 18 bases between. Germline values: CDR1 SGHNT, CDR2 YYREEE (reference sequence).

The chain employs TRBV7-9 and TRBJ2-3; a weak D match, TRBD2 (5 bases). The CDR3 has 19 amino acids. Germline CDR1 SEHNR, CDR2 FQNEAQ (reference sequence). V lost 1 base, J lost 0 bases, and 20 bases lay in between. The CDR3 DNA sequence: TGTGCCAGCAGCTTAGTAGGGCGGTTGAGGGAAGATAGCACAGATACGCAGTATTTT. Amino acid sequence: CASSLVGRLREDSTDTQYF.

The chain links TRBV12-3 or TRBV12-4 to TRBJ1-1; D not certain. V was trimmed by 5 bases and J by 1 base, leaving 8 bases between them. The CDR3 has 13 amino acids. CDR3 DNA sequence: TGTGCCAGCAGTACGCACAAGAACACTGAAGCTTTCTTT. As protein: CASSTHKNTEAFF.

CDR3 coding DNA: TGTGCCAGCAGGTCGGGACAGGGGGCGGGTGGCTACACCTTC. Encoded protein: CASRSGQGAGGYTF. This chain joins TRBV28 and TRBJ1-2; the match to TRBD1 covers 12 bases. The germline gives CDR1 MDHEN, CDR2 SYDVKM. CDR3 length: 14 residues. V lost 6 bases and J lost 7; bases outside the gene matches: 6.

This clone was detected only once. The chain combines TRBV4-1 with TRBJ2-5; 7 bases align to TRBD1. Germline CDR1 MGHRA, CDR2 YSYEKL. Losses at the gene ends were 1 base for V and 6 bases for J; bases not matched to a gene: 5. This CDR3 comprises 14 residues. The CDR3 nucleotides are TGCGCCAGCAGCCAAGTTGACAGGGCTCAGACCCAGTACTTC. It codes for CASSQVDRAQTQYF.

This clone occurred once. This chain links TRBV10-3 with TRBJ1-2, with 7 bases aligning to TRBD1. The V gene end was trimmed by 8 bases and the J gene end by 5 bases; junction bases not matched to a gene: 8. CDR1 ENHRY and CDR2 SYGVKD come from the germline V gene. The CDR3 runs to 13 residues. CDR3 sequence (DNA): TGTGCCATCCCAGGGGGACGAAAGTATGGCTACACCTTC. It encodes CAIPGGRKYGYTF.

The rearrangement joins TRBV19 to TRBJ2-1; a weak D match, TRBD2 (5 bases). V was clipped by 4 bases and J by 0 bases, with 13 bases between them. The CDR3 has 16 amino acids. Germline V CDR1 and CDR2: LNHDA, SQIVND (reference sequence). CDR3 coding DNA: TGTGCCAGTAGTAAGAGGAGGTCGAGCTCCTACAATGAGCAGTTCTTC. This gives the protein CASSKRRSSSYNEQFF.

The chain combines TRBV4-2 with TRBJ2-1; 7 positions match TRBD1. From germline, CDR1 is LGHNA and CDR2 YNFKEQ. This CDR3 contains 17 residues. V lost 5 bases to trimming and J lost 0 bases; unmatched junction nucleotides: 10. The CDR3 loop reads CASSSYQGVSSYNEQFF. The CDR3 DNA is TGTGCCAGCAGCTCCTACCAGGGGGTTAGCTCCTACAATGAGCAGTTCTTC.

The chain recombines TRBV19 with TRBJ1-4, with 7 positions matching TRBD1. Germline lookup yields CDR1 LNHDA and CDR2 SQIVND (reference sequence). J was trimmed by 5 bases and V by 5 bases; bases with no gene match: 8. The CDR3 extends over 15 amino acids. In DNA, the CDR3 is TGTGCCAGTAGTCCGAGGGGACAGTACAATGAAAAACTGTTTTTT. Protein product: CASSPRGQYNEKLFF.

This clone was picked up one time. V is TRBV24-1 and J is TRBJ2-7; weak D call: TRBD2 (6 bases). The V end lost 3 bases, the J end lost 2 bases, and 13 bases lay between the germline ends. This CDR3 contains 15 residues. CDR1 is KGHDR and CDR2 is SFDVKD in the germline V gene. The CDR3 nucleotides read TGTGCCACCAGTGATGGAAGCGGGCGGGCCTACGAGCAGTACTTC. It is translated as CATSDGSGRAYEQYF.

The chain recombines TRBV6-5 with TRBJ1-6, with 8 bases fitting TRBD1. This CDR3 comprises 14 residues. V trimming: 2 bases; J trimming: 10 bases; junction bases outside the gene matches: 4. Per germline, CDR1 MNHEY and CDR2 SVGAGI. CDR3 nucleotide sequence: TGTGCCAGCAGTTACACCTACAGGGGGTCACCCCTCCACTTT. Translation: CASSYTYRGSPLHF.

J is TRBJ1-5 and V is TRBV6-1; no clear D. The germline V and J ends were trimmed by 3 bases and 0 bases, with 9 bases remaining between them. Per the germline V gene, CDR1 is MNHNS and CDR2 is SASEGT. The CDR3 sequence is 15 residues long. Written as DNA, the CDR3 is TGTGCCAGCAGTGACGGCGGAAATAGCAATCAGCCCCAGCATTTT. It translates to CASSDGGNSNQPQHF.